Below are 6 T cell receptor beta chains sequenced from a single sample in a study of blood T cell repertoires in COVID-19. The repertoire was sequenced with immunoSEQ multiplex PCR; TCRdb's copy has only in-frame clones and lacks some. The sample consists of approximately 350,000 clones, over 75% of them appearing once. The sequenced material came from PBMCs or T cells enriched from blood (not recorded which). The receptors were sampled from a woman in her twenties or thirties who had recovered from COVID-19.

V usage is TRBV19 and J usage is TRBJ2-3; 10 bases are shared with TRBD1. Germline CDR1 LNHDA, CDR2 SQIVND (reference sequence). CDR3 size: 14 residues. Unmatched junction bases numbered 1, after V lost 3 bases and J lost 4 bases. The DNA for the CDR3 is TGTGCCAGTAGTATGACAGGGGGCGCAGATACGCAGTATTTT. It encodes CASSMTGGADTQYF.

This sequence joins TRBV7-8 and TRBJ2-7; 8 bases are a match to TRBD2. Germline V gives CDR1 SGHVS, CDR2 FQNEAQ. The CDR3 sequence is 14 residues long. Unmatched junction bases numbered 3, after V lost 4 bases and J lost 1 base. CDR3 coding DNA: TGTGCCAGCAGCTCTGAGCGGGGGTCCTACGAGCAGTACTTC. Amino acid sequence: CASSSERGSYEQYF.

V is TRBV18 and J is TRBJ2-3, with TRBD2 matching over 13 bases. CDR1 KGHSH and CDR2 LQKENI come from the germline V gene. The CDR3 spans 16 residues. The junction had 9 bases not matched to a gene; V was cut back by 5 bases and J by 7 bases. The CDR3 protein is CASSSLTSGGANTQYF. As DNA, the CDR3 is TGTGCCAGCTCATCACTTACTAGCGGGGGGGCCAATACGCAGTATTTT.

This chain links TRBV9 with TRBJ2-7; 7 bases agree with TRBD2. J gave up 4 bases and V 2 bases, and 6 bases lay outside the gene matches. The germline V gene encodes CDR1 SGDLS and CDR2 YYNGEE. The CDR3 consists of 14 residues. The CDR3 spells CASSVSPSGYEQYF. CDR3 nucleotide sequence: TGTGCCAGCAGCGTCTCGCCTAGCGGTTACGAGCAGTACTTC.

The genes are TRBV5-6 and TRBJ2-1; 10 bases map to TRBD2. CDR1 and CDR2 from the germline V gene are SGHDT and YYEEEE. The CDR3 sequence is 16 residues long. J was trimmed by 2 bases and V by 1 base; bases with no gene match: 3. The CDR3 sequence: CASSLYGTSAYNEQFF. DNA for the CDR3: TGTGCCAGCAGCTTGTATGGGACTAGCGCCTACAATGAGCAGTTCTTC.

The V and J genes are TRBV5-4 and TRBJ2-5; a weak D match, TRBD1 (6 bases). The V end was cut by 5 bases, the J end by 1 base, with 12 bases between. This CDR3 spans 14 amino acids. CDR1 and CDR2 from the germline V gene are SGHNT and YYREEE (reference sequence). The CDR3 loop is CASRPQGTQETQYF. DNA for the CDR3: TGTGCCAGCAGGCCACAGGGTACCCAAGAGACCCAGTACTTC.